The 15 T cell receptor beta chains given below trace back to one sample, sequenced in a study of OX40 agonist ivuxolimab in advanced cancers. Some clones are missing from TCRdb's copy, which holds only in-frame ones; the method was immunoSEQ multiplex PCR. The sample has tens of thousands of clones; roughly 80% are singletons. Specimen: CD4+ or CD8+ T cells sorted from blood, collected in a trial of the OX40 agonist ivuxolimab. Receptors were obtained from an adult with an advanced solid tumor such as melanoma, head and neck, liver or kidney cancer.

This chain joins TRBV27 and TRBJ2-6; TRBD2 is a possible D gene (6 bases). The germline CDR1 and CDR2 sequences are MNHEY and SMNVEV (reference sequence). The CDR3 has 17 residues. V lost 5 bases and J lost 0, with 14 bases in between. CDR3 loop: CASSRRVENSGANVLTF. The CDR3 region has the DNA TGTGCCAGCAGTAGGAGGGTCGAAAACTCTGGGGCCAACGTCCTGACTTTC.

The chain is built from TRBV9 and TRBJ2-7; D call uncertain. Germline loops: CDR1 SGDLS, CDR2 YYNGEE. This CDR3 region has 13 residues. Trimming removed 0 bases from V and 6 bases from J, with 10 bases in between. For the CDR3, the DNA is TGTGCCAGCAGCGTAGGCCCAACTACCGAGCAGTACTTC. Its translation: CASSVGPTTEQYF.

The genes are TRBV28 and TRBJ1-5, with no clear D. The germline CDR1 and CDR2 sequences are MDHEN and SYDVKM. The CDR3 totals 12 residues. Trimming removed 6 bases from V and 15 bases from J, with 18 bases in between. The CDR3, as DNA: TGTGCCAGCAGCTCCACAGTATCACCGATGCATTTT. This translates into CASSSTVSPMHF.

About this clone itself: The sample contains more than one DNA sequence encoding this CDR3. The V call is TRBV5-1, the J call TRBJ2-5, with D maybe TRBD2 (5 bases). V was trimmed by 0 bases and J by 4 bases, leaving 7 bases between them. Looked up from germline, CDR1 is SGHRS and CDR2 is YFSETQ. The CDR3 totals 13 residues. The CDR3 DNA is TGCGCCAGCAGCTTGGGGGCGGGAGAGACCCAGTACTTC. This encodes CASSLGAGETQYF.

The genes are TRBV5-4 and TRBJ2-1; 15 positions match TRBD2. Germline V gene sequence: CDR1 SGHNT, CDR2 YYREEE (reference sequence). The CDR3 has 15 residues. J lost 8 bases, V lost 5 bases, and 5 bases had no gene match. CDR3 residues: CASRRTSGRADEQFF. DNA for the CDR3: TGTGCCAGCAGACGGACTAGCGGGAGGGCCGATGAGCAGTTCTTC.

This clone occurred a few times. The rearrangement uses TRBV2 and TRBJ1-4, with TRBD1 matching 9 bases. The CDR3 length is 14 residues. After removal of 6 bases from V and 8 bases from J, the junction contained 7 bases not matched to a gene. The germline V gene has CDR1 SNHLY and CDR2 FYNNEI. In nucleotides, the CDR3 is TGTGCCAGCAGGCCTACAGGGGGCCGGGAAAAACTGTTTTTT. It is translated as CASRPTGGREKLFF.

A word on this clone: Other DNA sequences in this sample translate to the same CDR3. This chain connects TRBV5-1 to TRBJ2-3; D ambiguous. The germline V gene has CDR1 SGHRS and CDR2 YFSETQ. The CDR3 is made up of 12 amino acids. V lost 4 bases and J 3 bases, leaving 6 bases between the germline ends. CDR3 loop: CASSLETDTQYF. The CDR3 nucleotides are TGCGCCAGCAGCCTCGAGACAGATACGCAGTATTTT.

J is TRBJ2-5 and V is TRBV28; 7 nucleotides align to TRBD1. The V gene's germline CDR1 is MDHEN and CDR2 SYDVKM. This CDR3 comprises 15 residues. The V segment lost 5 bases and the J segment 0 bases; nucleotides outside the gene matches: 6. CDR3: CASSPGTVYQETQYF. CDR3 nucleotide sequence: TGTGCCAGCAGTCCTGGGACAGTCTACCAAGAGACCCAGTACTTC. The full variable domain, completed using reference TRBV28 and TRBJ2-5, is DVKVTQSSRYLVKRTGEKVFLECVQDMDHENMFWYRQDPGLGLRLIYFSYDVKMKEKGDIPEGYSVSREKKERFSLILESASTNQTSMYLCASSPGTVYQETQYFGPGTRLLVL.

This clone was detected only once. V and J are TRBV5-1 and TRBJ1-2, with no clear D. The CDR3 is made up of 13 amino acids. Germline CDR1 SGHRS, CDR2 YFSETQ. Trimming took off 1 base at V and 8 bases at J, with 12 bases between the two ends. CDR3: CASSLSGLGGYTF. In nucleotides, the CDR3 is TGCGCCAGCAGCTTGTCGGGCCTAGGAGGCTACACCTTC.

CDR3 residues: CASSAVSGRHYNEQFF. The CDR3 DNA is TGTGCCAGCAGCGCCGTTAGCGGGAGGCACTACAATGAGCAGTTCTTC. The chain employs TRBV9 and TRBJ2-1, with 10 positions matching TRBD2. Trimming at V came to 3 bases and at J to 3 bases, leaving 6 bases not matched to a gene. The CDR3 covers 16 residues. Germline loops: CDR1 SGDLS, CDR2 YYNGEE.

This chain links TRBV21-1 with TRBJ1-5; the table names TRBD1, a call not compared with the DNA. TRBV21-1 is a pseudogene locus. The CDR3 is made up of 19 amino acids. This CDR3 is CASRNDGDRVWYSNQPQHF. CDR3 sequence (DNA): TGTGCCAGCAGGAACGACGGGGACAGGGTTTGGTATAGCAATCAGCCCCAGCATTTT.

This chain connects TRBV4-2 to TRBJ2-5, with 12 positions matching TRBD1. TRBJ2-7 explains the end of the DNA better; the J call may be wrong. Germline assignment: CDR1 LGHNA and CDR2 YNFKEQ. This CDR3 region has 14 residues. CDR3 amino acids: CASSRDRGLYEQYF. As DNA, the CDR3 is TGTGCCAGCAGCCGGGACAGGGGGCTCTACGAGCAGTACTTC.

This chain connects TRBV5-5 to TRBJ2-3; 16 bases match TRBD2. The J segment lost 3 bases and the V segment lost 4 bases, leaving 11 bases of the junction unmatched. CDR1 and CDR2 from the germline V gene are SGHKS and YYEKEE (reference sequence). The CDR3 length is 19 residues. The CDR3 bases are TGTGCCAGCAGCCGCTATGGGACTAGCGGGGGGGCGAGGACAGATACGCAGTATTTT. It specifies CASSRYGTSGGARTDTQYF.

This clone was seen only a few times. The chain joins TRBV13 to TRBJ2-3, with 16 bases identical to TRBD2. V shed 4 bases, J shed 6 bases, and the junction held 4 bases outside the gene matches. From germline, CDR1 is PRHDT and CDR2 FYEKMQ (reference sequence). The CDR3 runs 16 residues. The CDR3 loop reads CASSSGLAGGPDTQYF. In DNA form, the CDR3 reads TGTGCCAGCAGCTCGGGACTAGCGGGAGGGCCGGATACGCAGTATTTT.

On this clone: A single base is all that separates this from a far larger clone, so a read error is likely. The chain's CDR3 is CASSLEPGGDGYEQYF. The CDR3 DNA reads TGCGCCAGCAGCTTGGAACCAGGGGGTGATGGCTACGAGCAGTACTTC. V gene TRBV5-1 combines with J gene TRBJ2-7; 7 nucleotides align to TRBD1. CDR3 length: 16 amino acids. Trimming cost V 0 bases and J 3 bases; bases outside gene matches: 9. The germline CDR1 and CDR2 sequences are SGHRS and YFSETQ. Full variable domain (remainder filled in from reference TRBV5-1 and TRBJ2-7): KAGVTQTPRYLIKTRGQQVTLSCSPISGHRSVSWYQQTPGQGLQFLFEYFSETQRNKGNFPGRFSGRQFSNSRSEMNVSTLELGDSALYLCASSLEPGGDGYEQYFGPGTRLTVT.